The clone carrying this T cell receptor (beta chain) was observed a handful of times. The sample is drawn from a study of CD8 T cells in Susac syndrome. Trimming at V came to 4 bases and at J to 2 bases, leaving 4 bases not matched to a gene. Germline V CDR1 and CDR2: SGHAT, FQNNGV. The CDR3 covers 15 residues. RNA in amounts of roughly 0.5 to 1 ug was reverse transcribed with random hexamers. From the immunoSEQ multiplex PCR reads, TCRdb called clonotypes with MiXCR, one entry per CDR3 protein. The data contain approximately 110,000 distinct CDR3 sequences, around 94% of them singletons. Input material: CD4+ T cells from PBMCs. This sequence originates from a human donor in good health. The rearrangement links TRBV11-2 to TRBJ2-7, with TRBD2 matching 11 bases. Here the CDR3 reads CASSSVAGGTYEQYF. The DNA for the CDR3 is TGTGCCAGCAGCTCCGTAGCGGGAGGGACCTACGAGCAGTACTTC.